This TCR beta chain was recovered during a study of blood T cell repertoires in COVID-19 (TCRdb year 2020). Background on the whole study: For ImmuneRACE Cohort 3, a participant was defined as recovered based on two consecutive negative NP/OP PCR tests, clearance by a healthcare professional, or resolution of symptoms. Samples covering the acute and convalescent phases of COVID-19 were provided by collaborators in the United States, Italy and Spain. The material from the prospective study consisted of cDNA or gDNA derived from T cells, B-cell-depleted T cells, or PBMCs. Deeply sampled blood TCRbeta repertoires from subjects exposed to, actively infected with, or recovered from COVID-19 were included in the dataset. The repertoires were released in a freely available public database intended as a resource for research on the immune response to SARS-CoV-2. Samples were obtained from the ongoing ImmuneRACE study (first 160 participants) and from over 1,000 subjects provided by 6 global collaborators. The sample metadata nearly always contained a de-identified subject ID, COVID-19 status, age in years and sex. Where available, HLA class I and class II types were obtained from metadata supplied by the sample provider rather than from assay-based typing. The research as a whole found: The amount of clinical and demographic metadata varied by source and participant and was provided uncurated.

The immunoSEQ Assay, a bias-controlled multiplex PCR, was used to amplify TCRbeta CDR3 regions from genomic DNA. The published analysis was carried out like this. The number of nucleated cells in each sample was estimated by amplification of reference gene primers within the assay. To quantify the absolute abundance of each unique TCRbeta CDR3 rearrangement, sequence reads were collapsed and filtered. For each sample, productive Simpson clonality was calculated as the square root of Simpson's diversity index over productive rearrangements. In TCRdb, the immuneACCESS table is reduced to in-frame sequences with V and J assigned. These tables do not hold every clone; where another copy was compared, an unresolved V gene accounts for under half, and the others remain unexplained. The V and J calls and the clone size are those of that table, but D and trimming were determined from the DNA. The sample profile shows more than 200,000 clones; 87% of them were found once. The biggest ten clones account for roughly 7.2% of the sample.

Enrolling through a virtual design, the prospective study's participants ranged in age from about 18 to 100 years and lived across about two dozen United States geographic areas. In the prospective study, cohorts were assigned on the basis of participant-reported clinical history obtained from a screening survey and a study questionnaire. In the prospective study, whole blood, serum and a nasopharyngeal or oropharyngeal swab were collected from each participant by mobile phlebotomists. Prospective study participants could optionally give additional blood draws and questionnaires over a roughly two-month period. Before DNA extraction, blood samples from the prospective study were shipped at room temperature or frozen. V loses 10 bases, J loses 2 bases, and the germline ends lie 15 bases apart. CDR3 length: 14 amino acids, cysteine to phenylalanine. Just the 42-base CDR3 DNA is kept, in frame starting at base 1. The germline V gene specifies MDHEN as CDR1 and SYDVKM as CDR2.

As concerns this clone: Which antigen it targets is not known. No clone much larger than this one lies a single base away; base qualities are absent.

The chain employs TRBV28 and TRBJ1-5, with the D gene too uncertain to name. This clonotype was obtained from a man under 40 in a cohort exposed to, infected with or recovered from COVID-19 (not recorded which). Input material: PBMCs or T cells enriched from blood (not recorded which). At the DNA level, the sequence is TGTGCCATTATGGGTCCCGGGGGCAATCAGCCCCAGCATTTT. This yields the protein CAIMGPGGNQPQHF.